This TCR beta chain was observed in a study of T cells in Graves' hyperthyroidism and ophthalmopathy. The germline CDR1 and CDR2 sequences are MGHDK and SYGVNS. V lost 2 bases and J lost 3, with 11 bases in between. The CDR3 length is 15 residues. Amplified regions were TCR beta CDR3 sequences from RNA transcripts. The primer set for the first-round RT-PCR of the TCR CDR3 was HTBI. One entry per CDR3 protein results from TCRdb running MiXCR on the multiplex PCR reads. The sample comprises 350,000 to 400,000 distinct CDR3 sequences, 14% to 15% of which are singletons, and approximately 32% rests with the top ten.

Specimen: blood. J is TRBJ1-5 and V is TRBV25-1; D is uncertain. The TCR sequence derives from a woman aged 30 to 39 with Graves' hyperthyroidism. The CDR3 loop is CASSEGGFDNQPQHF. The CDR3 nucleotides are TGTGCCAGCAGTGAAGGTGGGTTTGACAATCAGCCCCAGCATTTT. Supplemented by reference TRBV25-1 and TRBJ1-5, the full variable domain reads EADIYQTPRYLVIGTGKKITLECSQTMGHDKMYWYQQDPGMELHLIHYSYGVNSTEKGDLSSESTVSRIRTEHFPLTLESARPSHTSQYLCASSEGGFDNQPQHFGDGTRLSIL.